There are a few counts of the clone carrying this T cell receptor beta chain. Germline V gene sequence: CDR1 LNHDA, CDR2 SQIVND (reference sequence). The CDR3 loop spans 17 amino acids. V lost 4 bases to trimming and J lost 5 bases, with 23 bases between them. This entry belongs to a study of blood T cell repertoires in COVID-19. Study context: The United States, Italy and Spain were the sources of the acute and convalescent COVID-19 samples. Sample material is recorded as cDNA or gDNA derived from T cells, B-cell-depleted T cells, or PBMCs.

In the authors' workflow: Quantification of nucleated cells was approximated via reference gene primer amplification. The method was immunoSEQ multiplex PCR; TCRdb's version includes in-frame clones alone and lacks a portion of them. That table is the source of V, J and clone size, and D and trimming were worked out from the DNA. The sample lists tens of thousands of clones, around 78% seen once, with about 18% in the top ten. V usage is TRBV19 and J usage is TRBJ2-5, with D tentatively TRBD1 (6 bases). The sample comprised peripheral blood. The source of this sequence is an elderly woman with acute or convalescent COVID-19. For the CDR3, the DNA is TGTGCCAGTAGTAACGACCGCGGGCAGAACAGGGATGAGACCCAGTACTTC. Protein product: CASSNDRGQNRDETQYF.